This T cell receptor (beta chain) was obtained from a study of shared clonotypes between healthy human individuals. When replicate PCRs were run on sorted subsets, they used about 200 ng DNA, roughly 30,000 T cell genomes. Sequencing used immunoSEQ multiplex PCR; TCRdb keeps in-frame clones, though not all of them. The table lists about 2.4 million clones, more than 85% of them singletons. Germline V gene sequence: CDR1 MDHEN, CDR2 SYDVKM. V gave up 3 bases and J gave up 5 bases, with 10 bases separating them. The CDR3 contains 13 residues. The TCR comes from a man between 18 and 35 years old in good health. Some clones in this sample may be carry-over from other donors' samples. The chain carries TRBV28 and TRBJ2-5; D gene unclear. Sequencing used naive CD4+ T cells from PBMCs. Regarding subset: CD45RA+ positively selected. The CDR3 loop is CASSLPAAETQYF. CDR3 nucleotide sequence: TGTGCCAGCAGTTTGCCGGCCGCGGAGACCCAGTACTTC.